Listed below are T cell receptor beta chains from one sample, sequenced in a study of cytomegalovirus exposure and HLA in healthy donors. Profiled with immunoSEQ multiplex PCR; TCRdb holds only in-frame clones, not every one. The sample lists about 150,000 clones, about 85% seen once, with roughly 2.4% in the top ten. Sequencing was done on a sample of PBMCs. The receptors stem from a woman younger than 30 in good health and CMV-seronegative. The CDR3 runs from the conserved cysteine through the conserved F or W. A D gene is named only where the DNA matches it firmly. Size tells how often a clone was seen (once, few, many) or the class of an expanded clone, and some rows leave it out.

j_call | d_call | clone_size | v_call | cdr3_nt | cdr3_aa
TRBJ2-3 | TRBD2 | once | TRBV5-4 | TGTGCCAGCAGCAACCGACTAGCGGACCTCGGGGATACGCAGTATTTT | CASSNRLADLGDTQYF
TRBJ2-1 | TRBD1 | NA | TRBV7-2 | TGTGCCAGCAGCCCCCGGGACAGGGCTGGAGAGCAGTTCTTC | CASSPRDRAGEQFF
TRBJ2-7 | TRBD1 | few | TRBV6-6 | TGTGCCAGCAATCAGGGGGACTACGAGCAGTACTTC | CASNQGDYEQYF
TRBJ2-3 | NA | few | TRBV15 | TGTGCCGTCCAAGCGGGCCTCAGCGCAGATACGCAGTATTTT | CAVQAGLSADTQYF
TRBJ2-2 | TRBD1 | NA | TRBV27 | TGTGCCAGCAGTTTTGACAGGGAGACCGGGGAGCTGTTTTTT | CASSFDRETGELFF
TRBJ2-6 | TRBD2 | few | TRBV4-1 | TGCGCCAGCAGCCAAGGGGAGTTGGTAGCGGGAAGGTGGGCCAACGTCCTGACTTTC | CASSQGELVAGRWANVLTF
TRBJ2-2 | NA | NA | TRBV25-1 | TGTGCCAGCCAGGCAGGGGTCCCCGGGGAGCTGTTTTTT | CASQAGVPGELFF
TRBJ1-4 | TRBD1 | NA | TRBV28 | TGTGCCAGCAGTGAACCGGGACAGGGTCAAAAACTGTTTTTT | CASSEPGQGQKLFF
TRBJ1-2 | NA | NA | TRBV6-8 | TGTGCCAGCAGTTACTTACCGAGGTTCTTC | CASSYLPRFF
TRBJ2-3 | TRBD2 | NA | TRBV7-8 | TGTGCCAGCAGCGCGGGGTCCGGGGGGGATACGCAGTATTTT | CASSAGSGGDTQYF
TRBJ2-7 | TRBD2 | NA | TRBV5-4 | TGTGCCAGCAGCTTAGGAGCGGGGGCCGTTGGGAGGTCCTACGAGCAGTACTTC | CASSLGAGAVGRSYEQYF
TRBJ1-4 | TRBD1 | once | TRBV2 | TGTGCCAGCAGGGGGACAGGGGAGGGGGCAAAACTGTTTTTT | CASRGTGEGAKLFF
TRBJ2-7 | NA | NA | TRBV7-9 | TGTGCCAGCAGCTTAATTGGCGTGGAGGGGTATCCCTACGAGCAGTACTTC | CASSLIGVEGYPYEQYF
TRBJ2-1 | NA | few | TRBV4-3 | TGCGCCAGCAGCCAAGCTAGGGGCGGTTACAATGAGCAGTTCTTC | CASSQARGGYNEQFF
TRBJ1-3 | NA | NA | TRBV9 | TGTGCCAGCAGCGTAGTGGGGGCCGCCTCTGGAAACACCATATATTTT | CASSVVGAASGNTIYF
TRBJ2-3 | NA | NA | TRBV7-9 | TGTTCCAGCAGCTCCACAACAGATACGCAGTATTTT | CSSSSTTDTQYF
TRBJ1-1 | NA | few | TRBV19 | TGTGCCAGTAGTTCAGGGGACACTGAAGCTTTCTTT | CASSSGDTEAFF
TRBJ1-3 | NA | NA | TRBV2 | TGTGCCAGCAGTCTACAGGGTGACCCTGGAAACACCATATATTTT | CASSLQGDPGNTIYF
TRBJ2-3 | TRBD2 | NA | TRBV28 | TGTGCCAGCAGCATAGCGGGGGTTGTGACAGATACGCAGTATTTT | CASSIAGVVTDTQYF
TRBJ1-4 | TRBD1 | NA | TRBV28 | TGTGCCAGCAGTTTAGGGACAGCGGTTAATGAAAAACTGTTTTTT | CASSLGTAVNEKLFF
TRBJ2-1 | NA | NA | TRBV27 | TGTGCCAGCAGTTCGACAGGTCCGGAGCAGTTCTTC | CASSSTGPEQFF
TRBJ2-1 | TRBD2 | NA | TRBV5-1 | TGCGCCAGCAGCTTTGGAACTAGCGGGTCTTATGAGCAGTTCTTC | CASSFGTSGSYEQFF
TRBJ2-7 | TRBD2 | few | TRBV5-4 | TGTGCCAGCAGCTTGGCCTCGGCTAGCGGGAAGGAAAACGAGCAGTACTTC | CASSLASASGKENEQYF
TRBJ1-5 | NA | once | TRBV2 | TGTGCCAGCAGTCGCTACAGGGACCAGCCCCAGCATTTT | CASSRYRDQPQHF